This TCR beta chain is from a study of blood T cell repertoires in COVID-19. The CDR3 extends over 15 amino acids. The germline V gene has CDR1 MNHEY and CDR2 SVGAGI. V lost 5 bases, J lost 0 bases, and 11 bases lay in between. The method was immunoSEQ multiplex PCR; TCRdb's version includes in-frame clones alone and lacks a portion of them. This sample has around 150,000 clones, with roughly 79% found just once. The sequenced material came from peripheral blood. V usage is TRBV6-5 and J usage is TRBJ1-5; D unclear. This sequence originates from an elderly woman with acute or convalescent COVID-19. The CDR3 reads CASSPRGYSNQPQHF. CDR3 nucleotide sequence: TGTGCCAGCAGTCCTCGGGGTTATAGCAATCAGCCCCAGCATTTT.